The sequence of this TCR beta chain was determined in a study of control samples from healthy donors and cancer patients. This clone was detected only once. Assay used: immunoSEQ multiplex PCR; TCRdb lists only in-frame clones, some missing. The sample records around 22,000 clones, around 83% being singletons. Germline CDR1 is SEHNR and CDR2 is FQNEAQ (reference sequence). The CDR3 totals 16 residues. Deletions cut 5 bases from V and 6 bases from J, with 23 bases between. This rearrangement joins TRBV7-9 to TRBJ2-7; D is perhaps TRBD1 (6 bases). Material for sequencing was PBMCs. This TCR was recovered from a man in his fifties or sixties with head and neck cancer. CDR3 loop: CASSPQGRGTFGEQYF. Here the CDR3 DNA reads TGTGCCAGCAGCCCCCAGGGCAGGGGAACTTTTGGCGAGCAGTACTTC.